Listed below are T cell receptor beta chains from one sample, sequenced in a study of T cells in Graves' hyperthyroidism and ophthalmopathy. MiXCR, applied by TCRdb to the multiplex PCR reads, yields one record per CDR3 protein. The top ten clones hold around 9.6% of a sample with hundreds of thousands of distinct CDR3 sequences, around 15% of them seen once. Sequences were obtained from blood. The source is a woman aged 18-30 years with Graves' hyperthyroidism. Each CDR3 is given with its conserved first and last residue. The D gene is left open where the match is weak. The size of a clone is reported for some rows only, either as once, few or many, or as a class for expanded clones.

J gene: TRBJ2-7
clone size: NA
V gene: TRBV15
D gene: NA
CDR3 DNA: TGTGCCACCAGCGACCGGGACACATTTTCCTACGAGCAGTACTTC
CDR3 protein: CATSDRDTFSYEQYF

J gene: TRBJ2-7
clone size: few
V gene: TRBV5-6
D gene: NA
CDR3 DNA: TGTGCCAGCAGCTCGACAGGCCCAACCTACGAGCAGTACTTC
CDR3 protein: CASSSTGPTYEQYF

J gene: TRBJ2-7
clone size: many
V gene: TRBV9
D gene: TRBD1
CDR3 DNA: TGTGCCAGCAGCGTAGCGACAGGGGGCTACGAGCAGTACTTC
CDR3 protein: CASSVATGGYEQYF

J gene: TRBJ2-7
clone size: NA
V gene: TRBV3-1
D gene: TRBD2
CDR3 DNA: TGTGCCAGCAGCCACGCGGGAGGGATGTACGAGCAGTACTTC
CDR3 protein: CASSHAGGMYEQYF

J gene: TRBJ2-1
clone size: many
V gene: TRBV7-2
D gene: TRBD2
CDR3 DNA: TGTGCCAGCAGCTTTACTAGCGGGAGTAGTGCAGTCATTGAGCAGTTCTTC
CDR3 protein: CASSFTSGSSAVIEQFF

J gene: TRBJ2-7
clone size: NA
V gene: TRBV7-9
D gene: NA
CDR3 DNA: TGTGCCAGCAGCTCTACAGGGTCTTTCGTCGAGGAGCAGTACTTC
CDR3 protein: CASSSTGSFVEEQYF

J gene: TRBJ1-2
clone size: few
V gene: TRBV7-9
D gene: NA
CDR3 DNA: TGTGCCAGCGGCCGGGACAATAACTATGGCTACACCTTC
CDR3 protein: CASGRDNNYGYTF

J gene: TRBJ2-2
clone size: many
V gene: TRBV9
D gene: TRBD2
CDR3 DNA: TGTGCCAGCAGCCCCGGACTAGCGGTGAACACCGGGGAGCTGTTTTTT
CDR3 protein: CASSPGLAVNTGELFF

J gene: TRBJ1-5
clone size: NA
V gene: TRBV27
D gene: NA
CDR3 DNA: TGTGCCAGCAGTCCGAGACAGGTCGATAGCAATCAGCCCCAGCATTTT
CDR3 protein: CASSPRQVDSNQPQHF

J gene: TRBJ1-6
clone size: many
V gene: TRBV20-1
D gene: TRBD1
CDR3 DNA: TGCAGTGCTAGAACAGGGGCTTCGGATAATTCACCCCTCCACTTT
CDR3 protein: CSARTGASDNSPLHF

J gene: TRBJ2-2
clone size: NA
V gene: TRBV11-2
D gene: TRBD1
CDR3 DNA: TGTGCCAGCAGACCCAAAAGACAGGGGAACACCGGGGAGCTGTTTTTT
CDR3 protein: CASRPKRQGNTGELFF

J gene: TRBJ2-1
clone size: many
V gene: TRBV13
D gene: NA
CDR3 DNA: TGTGCCAGCAGACAAGGGGGTCCCAGCTCCTACAATGAGCAGTTCTTC
CDR3 protein: CASRQGGPSSYNEQFF

J gene: TRBJ2-2
clone size: many
V gene: TRBV6-1
D gene: NA
CDR3 DNA: TGTGCCGCGAAGGAGGGGATTCGGAACACCGGGGAGCTGTTTTTT
CDR3 protein: CAAKEGIRNTGELFF

J gene: TRBJ1-1
clone size: NA
V gene: TRBV12-3/TRBV12-4
D gene: NA
CDR3 DNA: TGTGCCAGCAGTTTAGATAGAGGGCCTGAAGCTTTCTTT
CDR3 protein: CASSLDRGPEAFF

J gene: TRBJ2-7
clone size: many
V gene: TRBV11-2
D gene: TRBD1
CDR3 DNA: TGTGCCAGCAGCTTGGGGACAGGGAAGACCTACGAGCAGTACTTC
CDR3 protein: CASSLGTGKTYEQYF

J gene: TRBJ1-1
clone size: many
V gene: TRBV7-3
D gene: NA
CDR3 DNA: TGTGCCAGCAGCATATCGACGGGGAACACTGAAGCTTTCTTT
CDR3 protein: CASSISTGNTEAFF

J gene: TRBJ1-5
clone size: few
V gene: TRBV6-1
D gene: NA
CDR3 DNA: TGTGCCAGCACCCTCGGACGAACGCAGCCCCAGCATTTT
CDR3 protein: CASTLGRTQPQHF

J gene: TRBJ2-7
clone size: NA
V gene: TRBV4-2
D gene: NA
CDR3 DNA: TGTGCCAGCAGCCAAGCCCACGGGAGCGGCTACGAGCAGTACTTC
CDR3 protein: CASSQAHGSGYEQYF

J gene: TRBJ2-3
clone size: NA
V gene: TRBV15
D gene: TRBD2
CDR3 DNA: TGTGCCACCAGCAGAGCGGGACTAGCGGCGGGGGCAGATACGCAGTATTTT
CDR3 protein: CATSRAGLAAGADTQYF

J gene: TRBJ2-4
clone size: NA
V gene: TRBV6-2/TRBV6-3
D gene: TRBD2
CDR3 DNA: TGTACCAGCAGGTCCACTAGCGGAGCCAAAAACATTCAGTACTTC
CDR3 protein: CTSRSTSGAKNIQYF

J gene: TRBJ2-2
clone size: many
V gene: TRBV20-1
D gene: NA
CDR3 DNA: TGCAGTGCTAGAATGTCGGGAGCTGACGGGGAGCTGTTTTTT
CDR3 protein: CSARMSGADGELFF

J gene: TRBJ1-5
clone size: NA
V gene: TRBV12-3/TRBV12-4
D gene: NA
CDR3 DNA: TGTGCCAGCAGTTTAGATCCGAGATTAATAGGCAATCAGCCCCAGCATTTT
CDR3 protein: CASSLDPRLIGNQPQHF

J gene: TRBJ2-3
clone size: few
V gene: TRBV2
D gene: NA
CDR3 DNA: TGTGCCAGCAGTGAGCTAGGAGGTCTAAGCACAGATACGCAGTATTTT
CDR3 protein: CASSELGGLSTDTQYF

J gene: TRBJ1-1
clone size: many
V gene: TRBV28
D gene: NA
CDR3 DNA: TGTGCCAGCAGCTCGGCAGGGGTAAACACTGAAGCTTTCTTT
CDR3 protein: CASSSAGVNTEAFF

J gene: TRBJ2-1
clone size: many
V gene: TRBV18
D gene: TRBD1
CDR3 DNA: TGTGCCAGCTCACCACGACAGGGAGACTACAATGAGCAGTTCTTC
CDR3 protein: CASSPRQGDYNEQFF

J gene: TRBJ2-7
clone size: few
V gene: TRBV11-1
D gene: NA
CDR3 DNA: TGTGCCAGCAGCTTAGAGGTTAACGAGCAGTACTTC
CDR3 protein: CASSLEVNEQYF

J gene: TRBJ2-7
clone size: few
V gene: TRBV20-1
D gene: TRBD2
CDR3 DNA: TGCAGTGCATTTTCGACTAGCGGGAGCTCCTACGAGCAGTACTTC
CDR3 protein: CSAFSTSGSSYEQYF

J gene: TRBJ2-5
clone size: few
V gene: TRBV7-9
D gene: NA
CDR3 DNA: TGTGCCAGCAGCTCGGCCGGGGGACCGTACCAAGAGACCCAGTACTTC
CDR3 protein: CASSSAGGPYQETQYF

J gene: TRBJ2-7
clone size: many
V gene: TRBV7-2
D gene: NA
CDR3 DNA: TGTGCCAGCAGCTTACCTGGCCCCGCCTACGAGCAGTACTTC
CDR3 protein: CASSLPGPAYEQYF

J gene: TRBJ2-5
clone size: few
V gene: TRBV5-1
D gene: NA
CDR3 DNA: TGCGCCAGCAGCTTTACCATCCCCCAAGAGACCCAGTACTTC
CDR3 protein: CASSFTIPQETQYF

J gene: TRBJ2-1
clone size: NA
V gene: TRBV11-2
D gene: NA
CDR3 DNA: TGTGCCAGCAGCCCGTGGGGGCGCGGGAAGAGCTCCTACAATGAGCAGTTCTTC
CDR3 protein: CASSPWGRGKSSYNEQFF

J gene: TRBJ2-2
clone size: many
V gene: TRBV7-9
D gene: NA
CDR3 DNA: TGTGCCAGCAGTACAACAGCGAACACCGGGGAGCTGTTTTTT
CDR3 protein: CASSTTANTGELFF

J gene: TRBJ2-7
clone size: many
V gene: TRBV7-2
D gene: TRBD1
CDR3 DNA: TGTGCCAGCAGCTCGATCGGGACAGGGGGGACCTCTAAACCCTACGAGCAGTACTTC
CDR3 protein: CASSSIGTGGTSKPYEQYF

J gene: TRBJ2-3
clone size: NA
V gene: TRBV20-1
D gene: TRBD2
CDR3 DNA: TGCAGTGCTAGAGCGGGCGGGAGGAATCATCTGCAGTATTTT
CDR3 protein: CSARAGGRNHLQYF

J gene: TRBJ2-1
clone size: few
V gene: TRBV6-2/TRBV6-3
D gene: TRBD1
CDR3 DNA: TGTGCCAGCCAGAAAAGGGACAGGCTAGACAATGAGCAGTTCTTC
CDR3 protein: CASQKRDRLDNEQFF

J gene: TRBJ2-7
clone size: few
V gene: TRBV18
D gene: NA
CDR3 DNA: TGTGCCAGTCGACAGGTTAGCTCCTACGAGCAGTACTTC
CDR3 protein: CASRQVSSYEQYF

J gene: TRBJ2-5
clone size: NA
V gene: TRBV20-1
D gene: TRBD1
CDR3 DNA: TGCAGTGCTAGAGATCGCGCGACAGGGCCTCGGGAGACCCAGTACTTC
CDR3 protein: CSARDRATGPRETQYF

J gene: TRBJ2-3
clone size: many
V gene: TRBV5-4
D gene: TRBD2
CDR3 DNA: TGTGCCAGCAGCTTGCGACTAATTAGCGGGGGTAGCACAGATACGCAGTATTTT
CDR3 protein: CASSLRLISGGSTDTQYF

J gene: TRBJ1-1
clone size: many
V gene: TRBV11-2
D gene: TRBD1
CDR3 DNA: TGTTTTCCTCGGAGGACAGGAGGGAACACTGAAGCTTTCTTT
CDR3 protein: CFPRRTGGNTEAFF

J gene: TRBJ2-1
clone size: many
V gene: TRBV27
D gene: NA
CDR3 DNA: TGTGCCAGCAGTCTAGGGTATGCAGGCTCCTACAATGAGCAGTTCTTC
CDR3 protein: CASSLGYAGSYNEQFF

J gene: TRBJ2-3
clone size: many
V gene: TRBV5-1
D gene: NA
CDR3 DNA: TGCGCCAGCAGCATCGGGACTAGCACAGATACGCAGTATTTT
CDR3 protein: CASSIGTSTDTQYF

J gene: TRBJ2-1
clone size: few
V gene: TRBV9
D gene: TRBD1
CDR3 DNA: TGTGCCAGCAGCCACCGGGACAGAACTAGCAATGAGCAGTTCTTC
CDR3 protein: CASSHRDRTSNEQFF

J gene: TRBJ1-6
clone size: NA
V gene: TRBV7-2
D gene: NA
CDR3 DNA: TGTGCCAGCAGCTTATTGAGGGTTGGGAATTCACCCCTCCACTTT
CDR3 protein: CASSLLRVGNSPLHF

J gene: TRBJ2-3
clone size: NA
V gene: TRBV6-2/TRBV6-3
D gene: TRBD1
CDR3 DNA: TGTGCCAGCAGCTCGGACAGGGGGCCGTCAGATACGCAGTATTTT
CDR3 protein: CASSSDRGPSDTQYF

J gene: TRBJ1-5
clone size: few
V gene: TRBV29-1
D gene: NA
CDR3 DNA: TGCAGCGTTGGGACCTGGGATCAGCCCCAGCATTTT
CDR3 protein: CSVGTWDQPQHF

J gene: TRBJ2-7
clone size: many
V gene: TRBV6-2/TRBV6-3
D gene: TRBD2
CDR3 DNA: TGTGCCAGCATCGCGGCGGGAGTCTACGAGCAGTACTTC
CDR3 protein: CASIAAGVYEQYF

J gene: TRBJ2-2
clone size: once
V gene: TRBV4-3
D gene: TRBD2
CDR3 DNA: TGCGCCAGCGGAGCCATCGCGGGAGTGGGGACCGGGGAGCTGTTTTTT
CDR3 protein: CASGAIAGVGTGELFF

J gene: TRBJ2-4
clone size: NA
V gene: TRBV2
D gene: NA
CDR3 DNA: TGTGCCAGCAGTGCCAGGGGATTACAAAACATTCAGTACTTC
CDR3 protein: CASSARGLQNIQYF

J gene: TRBJ2-5
clone size: many
V gene: TRBV7-9
D gene: NA
CDR3 DNA: TGTGCCAGCAGCTTAGCCAGGGAGGTCGGAGAGACCCAGTACTTC
CDR3 protein: CASSLAREVGETQYF